Each of the 11 T cell receptor beta chains below was sequenced from the same sample in a study of vaccination and CD4 T cells after COVID-19. Sequencing of the DNA from cultured CD4+ T cells was carried out with the Oncomine TCR Beta short-read assay. Via MiXCR, TCRdb re-called the PCR reads, giving one row per CDR3 protein. The sample has 15,000 to 20,000 distinct CDR3 sequences; about 42% are singletons. The treatment: approximately 11-day PBMC culture with coronavirus spike peptide pools or control peptides (ViraFEST assay). Antigens for these TCRs are unknown. The source material was CD4+ T cells from blood, cultured in vitro, sampled before SARS-CoV-2 vaccination. The receptors shown here come from a human donor who received a COVID-19 vaccine.

The V gene is TRBV15, the J gene TRBJ1-1, with D uncertain. Germline V gives CDR1 LNHNV, CDR2 YYDKDF (reference sequence). V was cut by 6 bases and J by 5 bases, with 7 bases left in between. The CDR3 covers 11 residues. The CDR3 reads CATSSGTEAFF. DNA of the CDR3: TGTGCCACCAGTTCGGGTACTGAAGCTTTCTTT. Complete variable domain (other parts from reference TRBV15 and TRBJ1-1): DAMVIQNPRYQVTQFGKPVTLSCSQTLNHNVMYWYQQKSSQAPKLLFHYYDKDFNNEADTPDNFQSRRPNTSFCFLDIRSPGLGDTAMYLCATSSGTEAFFGQGTRLTVV.

The chain links TRBV20-1 to TRBJ2-1, with 8 bases that match TRBD2. With 0 bases clipped from V and 7 bases from J, the junction kept 5 bases outside the gene matches. The CDR3 contains 14 residues. From germline, CDR1 is DFQATT and CDR2 SNEGSKA (reference sequence). The CDR3, as DNA: TGCAGTGCTAGAGAGCCGGGACTAGGAAATGAGCAGTTCTTC. Its translation is CSAREPGLGNEQFF.

This clonotype was recorded a few times. V is TRBV6-1 and J is TRBJ2-7; D not certain. The CDR3 loop spans 13 amino acids. The germline V gene has CDR1 MNHNS and CDR2 SASEGT. V was clipped by 8 bases and J by 6 bases, with 17 bases between them. The CDR3 is CASEGKITSEQYF. The CDR3 DNA reads TGTGCCAGCGAAGGGAAGATCACCTCCGAGCAGTACTTC.

This clonotype has a single count. The chain has TRBV12-3 or TRBV12-4 and TRBJ2-3; a weak D match, TRBD2 (6 bases). V was trimmed by 6 bases and J by 4 bases, leaving 17 bases between them. The CDR3 has 15 amino acids. In nucleotides, the CDR3 is TGTGCCAGCAGAGCCCCTAGCGACGCCCCAGATACGCAGTATTTT. Amino acid sequence: CASRAPSDAPDTQYF.

This chain connects TRBV27 to TRBJ1-3; D uncertain. CDR1 and CDR2 (germline): MNHEY, SMNVEV (reference sequence). V lost 6 bases and J 3 bases, leaving 18 bases between the germline ends. The CDR3 is 16 amino acids. The CDR3 coding sequence is TGTGCCAGCAGGGACTTACTCCCTAGGAGTGGAAACACCATATATTTT. It yields the protein CASRDLLPRSGNTIYF.

CDR3 region: CASSFVPRVDGNTIYF. DNA for the CDR3: TGCGCCAGCAGCTTCGTCCCCAGGGTAGATGGAAACACCATATATTTT. The rearrangement uses TRBV5-1 and TRBJ1-3; perhaps TRBD1 as D (5 bases). There are 16 residues in the CDR3. CDR1 is SGHRS and CDR2 is YFSETQ in the germline V gene. The germline V and J ends were trimmed by 2 bases and 3 bases, with 15 bases remaining between them. Full variable domain (missing parts from reference TRBV5-1 and TRBJ1-3): KAGVTQTPRYLIKTRGQQVTLSCSPISGHRSVSWYQQTPGQGLQFLFEYFSETQRNKGNFPGRFSGRQFSNSRSEMNVSTLELGDSALYLCASSFVPRVDGNTIYFGEGSWLTVV.

In this sample, this clonotype turned up once. This chain connects TRBV6-4 to TRBJ2-7; D assignment may be TRBD1 or TRBD2 (6 bases each). The length of the CDR3 is 14 residues. The V and J ends lost 3 bases and 4 bases respectively, with 13 bases between them. CDR1 and CDR2 (germline): MRHNA, SNTAGT. The CDR3: CASSDPGAVYEQYF. In nucleotides, the CDR3 is TGTGCCAGCAGTGATCCGGGGGCAGTTTACGAGCAGTACTTC.

The rearrangement joins TRBV24-1 to TRBJ2-3, with D tentatively TRBD1 (5 bases). Germline CDR1 and CDR2: KGHDR and SFDVKD. The CDR3 runs 15 residues. Trimming removed 1 base at V and 2 bases at J, with 9 bases between. The CDR3 sequence is CATSDFDSITDTQYF. CDR3 nucleotide sequence: TGTGCCACCAGTGATTTCGACAGTATCACAGATACGCAGTATTTT.

The V call is TRBV6-1, the J call TRBJ2-1; tentatively, D is TRBD2 (5 bases). With 11 bases removed from V and 6 bases from J, the gap between germline ends came to 14 bases. CDR1 is MNHNS, CDR2 SASEGT, per germline. The CDR3 runs to 12 residues. The CDR3 nucleotides read TGTGCCGAAGGACTGAACTTCAATGAGCAGTTCTTC. Amino acids: CAEGLNFNEQFF.

This clonotype was recorded a few times. The J gene is TRBJ2-7, the V gene TRBV20-1; 12 nucleotides align to TRBD2. From germline, CDR1 is DFQATT and CDR2 SNEGSKA (reference sequence). This CDR3 comprises 15 residues. V trimming: 5 bases; J trimming: 2 bases; junction bases outside the gene matches: 7. The CDR3 sequence: CSAAVLAGGAYEQYF. The CDR3 DNA reads TGCAGTGCTGCCGTCCTAGCGGGGGGGGCCTACGAGCAGTACTTC.

V gene TRBV27 combines with J gene TRBJ2-3; D is perhaps TRBD1 (6 bases). V was shortened by 3 bases and J by 1 base, with 11 bases between the two germline ends. Germline V gene sequence: CDR1 MNHEY, CDR2 SMNVEV (reference sequence). The CDR3 spans 15 residues. CDR3 in amino acids: CASSFGGAGTDTQYF. Here the CDR3 DNA reads TGTGCCAGCAGTTTTGGGGGCGCGGGCACAGATACGCAGTATTTT.